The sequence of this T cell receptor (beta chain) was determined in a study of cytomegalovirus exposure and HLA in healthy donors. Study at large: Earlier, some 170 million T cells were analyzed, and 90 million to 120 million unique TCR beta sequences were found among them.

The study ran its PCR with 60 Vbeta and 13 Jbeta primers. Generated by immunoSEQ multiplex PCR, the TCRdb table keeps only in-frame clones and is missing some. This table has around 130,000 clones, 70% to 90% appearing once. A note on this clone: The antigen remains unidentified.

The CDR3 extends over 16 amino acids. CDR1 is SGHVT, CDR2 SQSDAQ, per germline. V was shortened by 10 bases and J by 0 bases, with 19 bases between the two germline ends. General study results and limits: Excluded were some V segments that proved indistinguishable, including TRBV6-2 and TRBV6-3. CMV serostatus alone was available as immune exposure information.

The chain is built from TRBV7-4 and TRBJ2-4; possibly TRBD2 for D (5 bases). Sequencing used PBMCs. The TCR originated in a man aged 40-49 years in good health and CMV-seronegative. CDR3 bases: TGTGCCACTCGTGTCAAGCGGAAAATAGCCAAAAACATTCAGTACTTC. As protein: CATRVKRKIAKNIQYF.